This is a list of T cell receptor beta chains from one sample in a study of post-analysis software for immune sequencing data. TCRdb reprocessed the PCR reads with MiXCR, giving one entry per CDR3 protein. Of approximately 730,000 distinct CDR3 sequences in the sample, 25% to 30% were seen once. The specimen sequenced was blood. The origin of the receptors is a girl aged 5-17 years with multiple sclerosis. The CDR3 runs from the conserved cysteine through the conserved F or W. A D gene is named only where the DNA matches it firmly. Clone size, where shown, is once, few, many, or a class for clones that have expanded.

NA	TRBJ1-3	TRBV20-1	NA	TGCAGTGCTAGAACAGACCAGAGCTCTGGAAACACCATATATTTT	CSARTDQSSGNTIYF
few	TRBJ2-4	TRBV5-1	NA	TGCGCCAGCAGCCATAATACCGGGACCGAAAACATTCAGTACTTC	CASSHNTGTENIQYF
few	TRBJ1-2	TRBV29-1	TRBD1	TGCAGCGTTGTTACAGGGGGTCGGTATGGCTACACCTTC	CSVVTGGRYGYTF
few	TRBJ2-1	TRBV12-3/TRBV12-4	TRBD2	TGTGCCAGCAGTTTGGGCGGGGGAGTCAATGAGCAGTTCTTC	CASSLGGGVNEQFF
many	TRBJ2-7	TRBV6-5	NA	TGTGCCTCGGGGGCTTGGGAGCAGTACTTC	CASGAWEQYF
NA	TRBJ2-7	TRBV5-1	NA	TGCGCCAGCAGCCCCCGGGAGGGGGCTATCTCCTACGAGCAGTACTTC	CASSPREGAISYEQYF
NA	TRBJ2-7	TRBV28	TRBD2	TGTGCCAGCAGCCTGGCTACGACTAGCGGGTACTCCTACGAGCAGTACTTC	CASSLATTSGYSYEQYF
few	TRBJ2-1	TRBV28	NA	TGTGCCAGCAGTTTATATCCTGACAATGAGCAGTTCTTC	CASSLYPDNEQFF
few	TRBJ1-5	TRBV5-6	NA	TGTGCCAGCAGCTTGAGAGCAGGGGCGGTTTTGCAGCCCCAGCATTTT	CASSLRAGAVLQPQHF
NA	TRBJ1-2	TRBV10-3	TRBD1	TGTGCCATCAGTGAGGGGACAGAGAGGAGGTATGGCTACACCTTT	CAISEGTERRYGYTF
NA	TRBJ1-2	TRBV27	NA	TGTGCCAGCAGTTTGAGGCAGGGCCTACTACCTTATGGCTACACCTTC	CASSLRQGLLPYGYTF
many	TRBJ1-6	TRBV2	NA	TGTGCCAGCAGCCCGGACTCTAATTCACCCCTCCACTTT	CASSPDSNSPLHF
NA	TRBJ2-7	TRBV18	TRBD2	TGTGCCAGCTCACCAGGGACTAGCGGGAGGGCCCGTATGTACGAGCAGTACTTC	CASSPGTSGRARMYEQYF
few	TRBJ2-5	TRBV12-3/TRBV12-4	NA	TGTGCCAGCAGACCCCTTAACCAAGAGACCCAGTACTTC	CASRPLNQETQYF
NA	TRBJ2-3	TRBV7-2	TRBD1	TGTGCCAGCAGCCCGACAGGGGGCCGGGGCGATACGCAGTATTTT	CASSPTGGRGDTQYF
NA	TRBJ2-4	TRBV20-1	NA	TGCAGTGCTAGAGTCCCCACGGGATTGAAAAACATTCAGTACTTC	CSARVPTGLKNIQYF
NA	TRBJ2-7	TRBV5-1	NA	TGCGCCAGCAGCTTCCTTGGCGGCGAGCAGTACTTC	CASSFLGGEQYF
few	TRBJ1-2	TRBV29-1	NA	TGCAGCGTTGCGCTCAGGCGAAACTATGGCTACACCTTC	CSVALRRNYGYTF
NA	TRBJ1-2	TRBV11-1	NA	TGTGCCAGCAGCTCAAGCAGGAGAAGCTATGGCTACACCTTC	CASSSSRRSYGYTF
once	TRBJ2-7	TRBV6-5	TRBD2	TGTGCCAGCCAACTAGCGGGTGGGACCTCCTACGAGCAGTACTTC	CASQLAGGTSYEQYF
few	TRBJ2-7	TRBV9	TRBD2	TGTGCCAGCAGCGCGACTAGCGGGACATACGAGCAGTACTTC	CASSATSGTYEQYF
NA	TRBJ1-2	TRBV25-1	NA	TGTGCCAGCAGTGACTGGGAGCCGATGGACGGCTACACCTTC	CASSDWEPMDGYTF
few	TRBJ1-4	TRBV10-3	NA	TGTGCCACGCGGGAAGCTGCAACTAATGAAAAACTGTTTTTT	CATREAATNEKLFF
many	TRBJ2-7	TRBV5-1	NA	TGCGCCAGCGGATCGGGGAGACGGCTCAACCCTGGAGACGAGCAGTACTTC	CASGSGRRLNPGDEQYF
NA	TRBJ2-7	TRBV6-1	NA	TGTGCCAGCAGACTTACAGGGAACAGCCTCGAGCAGTACTTC	CASRLTGNSLEQYF
few	TRBJ2-5	TRBV4-3	TRBD2	TGCGCCAGCAGCCAACAGACGGGAGGGGGGCAGACCCAGTACTTC	CASSQQTGGGQTQYF
NA	TRBJ2-1	TRBV4-1	TRBD2	TGCGCCAGCAGCCAAGGGAGCGGGGCCTACAATGAGCAGTTCTTC	CASSQGSGAYNEQFF
many	TRBJ2-7	TRBV29-1	NA	TGCAGCGTTGAAATTAGCTACGAGCAGTACTTC	CSVEISYEQYF
NA	TRBJ2-7	TRBV7-2	TRBD1	TGTGCCAGCAGTTCGACAGGGGAGCGGCAGTACTTC	CASSSTGERQYF
few	TRBJ1-4	TRBV5-1	NA	TGCGCCAGCAGCTTGGCCGGCCAGCGTGCAACTAATGAAAAACTGTTTTTT	CASSLAGQRATNEKLFF
few	TRBJ2-3	TRBV7-2	NA	TGTGCCAGCAGCTTCATCTTATCTAGCACAGATACGCAGTATTTT	CASSFILSSTDTQYF
few	TRBJ2-1	TRBV7-9	NA	TGTGCCAGCAGCTTAGCCCCAAGTACTTACTCCTACAATGAGCAGTTCTTC	CASSLAPSTYSYNEQFF
few	TRBJ2-2	TRBV24-1	NA	TGTGCCACCAGTGATCAATTGCAGCCTAACACCGGGGAGCTGTTTTTT	CATSDQLQPNTGELFF
NA	TRBJ2-5	TRBV29-1	TRBD2	TGCAGCGTTGAAGGCGGGGAGGGTGTAGAGACCCAGTACTTC	CSVEGGEGVETQYF
NA	TRBJ1-3	TRBV5-1	NA	TGCGCCAGCAGCCCAACCGGGCCTGTGGGCGGCACCATATATTTT	CASSPTGPVGGTIYF
NA	TRBJ2-1	TRBV12-3/TRBV12-4	NA	TGTGCCAGCAGTTTAGAAGGGAGGGACAGCAGCTCCTACAATGAGCAGTTCTTC	CASSLEGRDSSSYNEQFF
few	TRBJ1-2	TRBV4-1	TRBD1	TGCGCCAGCAGCCAAGGGGACAGGGCCTATGGCTACACCTTC	CASSQGDRAYGYTF
NA	TRBJ2-1	TRBV29-1	NA	TGCAGCGTTGAGAGGGGGGCAGGGTCGAATGAGCAGTTCTTC	CSVERGAGSNEQFF
many	TRBJ2-3	TRBV5-1	TRBD1	TGCGCCAGCAGCTTGGATGGGACAGGGACAGATACGCAGTATTTT	CASSLDGTGTDTQYF
NA	TRBJ2-3	TRBV4-3	NA	TGCGCCAGCAGCCAAAAAAATCCGACTCTTAGCCCAGATACGCAGTATTTT	CASSQKNPTLSPDTQYF
NA	TRBJ1-2	TRBV6-5	TRBD1	TGTGCCAGCAGTTTGTTTGGGTCGTCTGGACAGGCCAACTATGGCCACACCTTC	CASSLFGSSGQANYGHTF
NA	TRBJ1-2	TRBV7-2	TRBD1	TGTGCCAGCAGCCCACAGGGGAATGGCTACACCTTC	CASSPQGNGYTF
few	TRBJ2-1	TRBV2	TRBD2	TGTGCCAGCAGTGCCGGGACTATGATCGGTGAGCAGTTCTTC	CASSAGTMIGEQFF
many	TRBJ2-1	TRBV7-9	TRBD2	TGTGCCAGCAGCTACGCTGGACTACTAGCGGGGAACGATGGGCAGTTCTTC	CASSYAGLLAGNDGQFF
few	TRBJ2-7	TRBV7-9	NA	TGTGCCAGCAGCCCCTCAGGTGGCGAGCAGTACTTC	CASSPSGGEQYF